Listed here is a single T cell receptor (beta chain). This sample was included in a study of technical replicates of blood from a few donors. Sequenced by immunoSEQ multiplex PCR; TCRdb stores in-frame clones only, minus some. The sample has around 13,000 clones, roughly 94% seen once. Germline V CDR1 and CDR2: SGHAT, FQNNGV. The CDR3 is 12 residues long. Trimming cost V 5 bases and J 3 bases, with 4 bases left between them. The TCR comes from a human donor in good health. J is TRBJ2-2 and V is TRBV11-2; D is undetermined. Input material: PBMCs. CDR3 in DNA: TGTGCCAGCAGCCGGTACACCGGGGAGCTGTTTTTT. Translation: CASSRYTGELFF.